A selection of T cell receptor beta chains follows, all from one sample in a study of T-cell memory formation after mild COVID-19. TCRdb reprocessed the 5' RACE reads with MiXCR, giving one entry per CDR3 protein. The sample yields more than 100,000 distinct CDR3 sequences, about 5.9% seen once. The sample taken for sequencing was PBMCs or a T cell subset sorted from them (not recorded which). These receptors all stem from an adult woman who had mild COVID-19 (a few samples of this study predate the infection). Cell type and time point are not known. The CDR3 runs from the conserved cysteine through the conserved F or W. The D gene is left open where the match is weak. A row's size may be missing; if present it is once, few, many or a size class.

NA	many	TRBV29-1	TRBJ2-7	CSVEDSAYEQYF	TGCAGCGTTGAGGACAGCGCCTACGAGCAGTACTTC
NA	few	TRBV12-3/TRBV12-4	TRBJ1-5	CASSFEEDQPQHF	TGTGCCAGCAGTTTTGAGGAGGATCAGCCCCAGCATTTT
NA	NA	TRBV7-2	TRBJ2-7	CASSHQLSSYEQYF	TGTGCCAGCAGCCATCAGCTAAGCTCCTACGAGCAGTACTTC
TRBD1	many	TRBV7-6	TRBJ2-3	CASSLYSDRVTDTQYF	TGTGCCAGCAGCTTATATAGCGACAGGGTCACAGATACGCAGTATTTT
NA	many	TRBV12-5	TRBJ2-6	CASGLAEPGANVLTF	TGTGCTAGTGGGCTGGCCGAACCTGGGGCCAACGTCCTGACTTTC
NA	many	TRBV12-3/TRBV12-4	TRBJ1-5	CASSLSQTSNQPQHF	TGTGCCAGCAGTTTAAGCCAGACGAGCAATCAGCCCCAGCATTTT
TRBD1	NA	TRBV12-3/TRBV12-4	TRBJ1-1	CASSQGGSFTEAFF	TGTGCCAGCAGCCAGGGGGGCAGTTTCACTGAAGCTTTCTTT
TRBD1	few	TRBV6-5	TRBJ2-2	CASSYLGQAPGELFF	TGTGCCAGCAGTTACCTGGGACAGGCTCCCGGGGAGCTGTTTTTT
NA	many	TRBV10-3	TRBJ2-5	CAISDLRGQQETQYF	TGTGCCATCAGTGACCTGCGGGGCCAACAAGAGACCCAGTACTTC
NA	NA	TRBV20-1	TRBJ2-3	CSARDWPQGGTSTDTQYF	TGCAGTGCTAGAGATTGGCCTCAGGGTGGGACTAGCACAGATACGCAGTATTTT
NA	many	TRBV10-3	TRBJ2-7	CAIVGENGVYEQYF	TGTGCCATCGTAGGGGAAAACGGGGTCTACGAGCAGTACTTC
NA	few	TRBV18	TRBJ2-5	CASSPPAGSETQYF	TGTGCCAGCTCACCACCGGCAGGGTCGGAGACCCAGTACTTC
NA	NA	TRBV20-1	TRBJ1-1	CSAKGGLNTEAFF	TGCAGTGCTAAGGGGGGCTTGAACACTGAAGCTTTCTTT
NA	many	TRBV15	TRBJ1-2	CATTPRGRYGYTF	TGTGCCACCACCCCGCGGGGCCGCTATGGCTACACCTTC
TRBD1	NA	TRBV20-1	TRBJ1-6	CSASPGQVNSPLHF	TGCAGTGCTAGCCCCGGACAGGTTAATTCACCCCTCCACTTT
NA	NA	TRBV6-6	TRBJ1-5	CASRPGHPNQPQHF	TGTGCCAGCAGGCCGGGACACCCTAATCAGCCCCAGCATTTT
NA	NA	TRBV7-9	TRBJ1-4	CASSLGRATNEKLFF	TGTGCCAGCAGCTTAGGGCGGGCAACTAATGAAAAACTGTTTTTT
NA	few	TRBV2	TRBJ2-7	CASSAGEIRLEQYF	TGTGCCAGCAGTGCCGGAGAAATTCGCTTAGAGCAGTACTTC
TRBD2	many	TRBV29-1	TRBJ2-3	CSVRGGNTQYF	TGCAGCGTCCGCGGGGGAAATACGCAGTATTTT
NA	few	TRBV4-3	TRBJ1-2	CASSPSIRIPYGYTF	TGCGCCAGCAGCCCGAGCATCCGGATCCCCTATGGCTACACCTTC
NA	many	TRBV5-1	TRBJ1-5	CASSPGGAVGPQHF	TGCGCCAGCAGCCCAGGAGGGGCCGTGGGGCCCCAGCATTTT
NA	few	TRBV20-1	TRBJ1-5	CSARDQGISNQPQHF	TGCAGTGCTAGAGATCAAGGGATTAGCAATCAGCCCCAGCATTTT
NA	few	TRBV20-1	TRBJ2-3	CSAERGRSTDTQYF	TGCAGTGCTGAACGGGGGAGGAGCACAGATACGCAGTATTTT
NA	NA	TRBV30	TRBJ2-1	CAWSGAKRVTSYNEQFF	TGTGCCTGGAGTGGCGCTAAGCGGGTTACCTCCTACAATGAGCAGTTCTTC
TRBD2	many	TRBV4-3	TRBJ2-6	CASSQQRGAGANVLTF	TGCGCCAGCAGTCAGCAGCGGGGGGCCGGGGCCAACGTCCTGACTTTC
TRBD2	NA	TRBV18	TRBJ2-5	CASSPNNGGAETQYF	TGTGCCAGCTCACCCAACAACGGGGGGGCGGAGACCCAGTACTTC
NA	NA	TRBV7-2	TRBJ1-2	CASSQTGVSYGYTF	TGTGCCAGCAGCCAGACGGGGGTGTCCTATGGCTACACCTTC